The next 3 T cell receptor beta chains were all read from a single sample in a study of CD8 T cells in ankylosing spondylitis. The antigens these receptors bind are not known. Overall study results and limits: Characteristic, it appeared, of ankylosing spondylitis blood was a TCR beta motif of roughly eight highly homologous variants.

MiXCR, applied by TCRdb to the 5' RACE reads, yields one record per CDR3 protein. The data show 500,000 or so distinct CDR3 sequences, approximately 5.3% seen once. Sequences were obtained from blood, either unsorted or a sorted T cell fraction (not recorded which). Every receptor here comes from a male donor with ankylosing spondylitis.

The chain couples TRBV3-1 to TRBJ2-7; a weak D match, TRBD1 (6 bases). The germline CDR1 and CDR2 sequences are LGHDT and YNNKEL (reference sequence). Between the trimmed V and J ends, which lost 5 bases and 6 bases, there was a span of 20 bases. This CDR3 region has 15 residues. This chain's CDR3 is CASSSSVVGGFEQYF. As DNA, the CDR3 is TGTGCCAGCAGCTCGTCGGTGGTTGGGGGCTTCGAGCAGTACTTC.

This clonotype was seen at least ten times. The chain joins TRBV12-3 or TRBV12-4 to TRBJ2-7, with D perhaps matching TRBD1 (6 bases). V lost 7 bases to trimming and J lost 11 bases, with 18 bases between them. The CDR3 covers 12 residues. For the CDR3, the DNA is TGTGCCAGCACCCATCGGATGGGACATGAGTACTTC. This gives the protein CASTHRMGHEYF.

The table lists this clonotype with many counts. The V gene is TRBV5-1, the J gene TRBJ2-3; 7 positions match TRBD1. Germline V gene lookup returns CDR1 SGHRS and CDR2 YFSETQ. Unmatched junction bases numbered 10, after V lost 4 bases and J lost 11 bases. The CDR3 is 13 amino acids. The CDR3 bases are TGCGCCAGCAGCACCACCCGGGACAGACTGCAGTATTTT. Its translation is CASSTTRDRLQYF.